A selection of T cell receptor beta chains follows, all from one sample in a study of cytotoxic CD8 clonotypes in ibrutinib-treated CLL. This table comes from immunoSEQ multiplex PCR, and its TCRdb copy is limited to in-frame clones, with some not included. Found here are fewer than 400,000 clones, 67% of them singletons; the top ten hold 6% to 6.5%. Sequencing was performed on PBMCs, taken after 36 months of ibrutinib treatment. Receptors originate from a human donor with chronic lymphocytic leukemia. The CDR3 runs from the conserved cysteine through the conserved F or W. The D gene is left open where the match is weak. Size tells how often a clone was seen (once, few, many) or the class of an expanded clone, and some rows leave it out.

J,V,D,size,CDR3,DNA
TRBJ2-7,TRBV27,TRBD1,.,CASSLGQGAASSYEQYF,TGTGCCAGCAGTTTGGGACAGGGGGCCGCCAGCTCCTACGAGCAGTACTTC
TRBJ2-7,TRBV11-2,.,.,CASSSAPGRGYEQYF,TGTGCCAGCAGCTCGGCCCCGGGACGGGGGTACGAGCAGTACTTC
TRBJ2-3,TRBV7-3,.,few,CASSFDSSTDTQYF,TGTGCCAGCAGCTTCGACAGTAGCACAGATACGCAGTATTTT
TRBJ1-2,TRBV15,TRBD1,few,CATSRDTRGNYGYTF,TGTGCCACCAGCAGAGATACCAGGGGGAACTATGGCTACACCTTC
TRBJ2-2,TRBV5-5,.,.,CASSLERADTGELFF,TGTGCCAGCAGCTTGGAGCGGGCCGACACCGGGGAGCTGTTTTTT
TRBJ1-2,TRBV4-1,.,few,CASSSYGGSNYGYTF,TGCGCCAGCAGCTCCTATGGGGGATCCAACTATGGCTACACCTTC
TRBJ1-1,TRBV28,.,few,CASTSGGKAFF,TGTGCCAGCACCTCGGGGGGAAAGGCTTTCTTT
TRBJ2-2,TRBV7-9,.,.,CASSLSRPEGTGELFF,TGTGCCAGCAGCTTATCCAGGCCAGAAGGGACCGGGGAGCTGTTTTTT
TRBJ1-2,TRBV19,TRBD1,.,CASSNRDRNGYTF,TGTGCCAGTAGTAACCGGGACAGGAATGGCTACACCTTC
TRBJ2-2,TRBV2,TRBD2,.,CASSDLVAGLAGELFF,TGTGCCAGCAGTGATTTGGTAGCGGGATTGGCCGGGGAGCTGTTTTTT
TRBJ2-1,TRBV1,.,once,CTSSQGCGRAHNEQFF,TGCACCAGCAGCCAAGGCTGCGGGAGGGCCCACAATGAGCAGTTCTTC
TRBJ2-7,TRBV29-1,.,.,CSVEGSAGLPYEQYF,TGCAGCGTTGAAGGATCCGCGGGACTGCCCTACGAGCAGTACTTC
TRBJ2-7,TRBV19,TRBD1,.,CASRPRDRGPYEQYF,TGTGCCAGTAGACCCCGGGACAGGGGGCCATACGAGCAGTACTTC
TRBJ2-3,TRBV7-9,TRBD1,.,CASSLGQGGHRGDTQYF,TGTGCCAGCAGCTTGGGACAGGGGGGACATCGTGGAGATACGCAGTATTTT
TRBJ2-1,TRBV5-4,TRBD2,.,CASSLLIMGLAATNNEQFF,TGTGCCAGCAGCTTGTTAATAATGGGACTAGCGGCAACAAACAATGAGCAGTTCTTC
TRBJ2-5,TRBV28,.,.,CASSFSGQETQYF,TGTGCCAGCAGCTTTAGCGGCCAAGAGACCCAGTACTTC
TRBJ2-7,TRBV6-1,.,.,CASSEVVGVGVEQYF,TGTGCCAGCAGTGAAGTAGTTGGGGTTGGAGTCGAGCAGTACTTC
TRBJ1-2,TRBV5-1,.,few,CASSLSGTGYGYTF,TGCGCCAGCAGCTTGAGTGGGACGGGCTATGGCTACACCTTC
TRBJ1-3,TRBV6-5,.,once,CASSAVSGNTIYF,TGTGCCAGCAGTGCAGTCTCTGGAAACACCATATATTTT
TRBJ2-1,TRBV5-1,.,few,CASGTGRYYNEQFF,TGCGCCAGCGGAACGGGGAGGTACTACAATGAGCAGTTCTTC
TRBJ2-7,TRBV27,.,.,CASSDGLGGFSEQYF,TGTGCCAGCAGTGATGGTCTGGGGGGCTTTAGCGAGCAGTACTTC
TRBJ2-3,TRBV13,TRBD2,.,CASSPLLALASTDTQYF,TGTGCCAGCAGCCCGCTACTAGCGCTTGCTAGCACAGATACGCAGTATTTT
TRBJ2-1,TRBV6-1,.,.,CASSRGAGQFF,TGTGCCAGCAGCCGTGGAGCGGGTCAGTTCTTC
TRBJ2-1,TRBV7-2,TRBD2,once,CASSLDSGRSHEQFF,TGTGCCAGCAGCCTAGACAGCGGGAGGTCCCATGAGCAGTTCTTC
TRBJ2-7,TRBV18,TRBD1,few,CASSPKGQGYYEQYF,TGTGCCAGCTCACCAAAGGGACAGGGGTACTACGAGCAGTACTTC
TRBJ1-1,TRBV2,.,.,CASGGGLNTEAFF,TGTGCCAGCGGTGGGGGGCTGAACACTGAAGCTTTCTTT
TRBJ2-6,TRBV5-6,.,.,CASSQGPGKLSGANVLTF,TGTGCCAGCAGCCAAGGACCCGGTAAGCTCTCTGGGGCCAACGTCCTGACTTTC
TRBJ2-1,TRBV9,.,few,CASSPSMIGDEQFF,TGTGCCAGCAGTCCGTCTATGATAGGGGACGAGCAGTTCTTC
TRBJ1-5,TRBV19,.,.,CASSMRSTNQPQHF,TGTGCCAGTAGTATGAGGTCGACCAATCAGCCCCAGCATTTT
TRBJ1-2,TRBV28,.,.,CASSLVRLRRGGYTF,TGTGCCAGCAGTTTAGTCCGACTCCGCCGCGGGGGCTACACCTTC
TRBJ1-5,TRBV27,.,.,CASATTYGGSNQPQHF,TGTGCCAGCGCGACCACGTACGGGGGGAGCAATCAGCCCCAGCATTTT
TRBJ2-2,TRBV29-1,.,.,CSFAQGIGELFF,TGCAGCTTCGCGCAGGGGATCGGGGAGCTGTTTTTT
TRBJ2-1,TRBV7-9,.,.,CASSFSGSDEQFF,TGTGCCAGCAGCTTCTCAGGGTCGGATGAGCAGTTCTTC
TRBJ2-1,TRBV16,.,once,CASSQQVAQFF,TGTGCCAGCAGCCAGCAGGTCGCCCAGTTCTTC
TRBJ2-1,TRBV16,TRBD2,.,CASSQRRGNEQFF,TGTGCCAGCAGCCAACGGCGGGGGAATGAGCAGTTCTTC
TRBJ2-7,TRBV6-5,.,.,CASSYSDTLNSYEQYF,TGTGCCAGCAGTTACTCTGACACCCTCAACTCCTACGAGCAGTACTTC
TRBJ1-5,TRBV4-1,.,.,CASSQEPGQISNQPQHF,TGCGCCAGCAGCCAAGAACCCGGTCAGATAAGCAATCAGCCCCAGCATTTT
TRBJ1-4,TRBV12-5,.,.,CASGAGTRLFF,TGTGCTAGTGGTGCCGGGACAAGGCTGTTTTTT
TRBJ1-2,TRBV5-1,.,.,CASTTVTGRGDGYTF,TGCGCCAGCACCACTGTAACGGGAAGGGGCGATGGCTACACCTTC
TRBJ1-6,TRBV27,.,.,CASSPTGVHLHF,TGTGCCAGCAGTCCGACGGGTGTACACCTCCACTTT
TRBJ2-1,TRBV15,.,.,CATSRPSGVSEQFF,TGTGCCACCAGCAGACCCTCAGGGGTGAGTGAGCAGTTCTTC
TRBJ1-4,TRBV10-3,.,.,CAIRAGYAEKLFF,TGTGCCATCAGGGCAGGGTACGCTGAAAAACTGTTTTTT